Described below is a single TCR beta chain sequence and its context. These data come from a study of cytomegalovirus exposure and HLA in healthy donors. Both 60 Vbeta primers and 13 Jbeta primers went into the PCR. Sequenced by immunoSEQ multiplex PCR; TCRdb stores in-frame clones only, minus some. The table has 90,000 to 120,000 clones, approximately 80% seen once. Germline V gene lookup returns CDR1 LNHDA and CDR2 SQIVND (reference sequence). The CDR3 contains 16 residues. With 7 bases clipped from V and 1 base from J, the junction kept 9 bases outside the gene matches. V and J are TRBV19 and TRBJ2-4; 8 bases agree with TRBD2. The TCR comes from a male donor in good health and CMV-seronegative. The sequencing sample was made of PBMCs. This chain's CDR3 is CASTELAAGAKNIQYF. The CDR3 region has the DNA TGTGCCAGTACCGAACTAGCGGCAGGGGCCAAAAACATTCAGTACTTC.